Each of the 22 T cell receptor beta chains below was sequenced from the same sample in a study of shared clonotypes between healthy human individuals. The repertoire was sequenced with immunoSEQ multiplex PCR; TCRdb's copy has only in-frame clones and lacks some. Of about 480,000 clones detected, 75% to 80% appear once; the ten largest clones hold approximately 13%. Specimen: PBMCs. The receptors stem from a middle-aged woman in good health. Some clones in this sample may be carry-over from other donors' samples.

To note about this clone: Possible read error: a much larger clone is one base away. The V and J genes are TRBV7-3 and TRBJ2-5; D not certain. In germline, CDR1 is SGHTA, CDR2 FQGTGA. The CDR3 contains 13 residues. V lost 1 base, J lost 5 bases, and 8 bases lay in between. The CDR3 here is CASSLNWWETQYF. Here the CDR3 DNA reads TGTGCCAGCAGCTTAAATTGGTGGGAGACCCAGTACTTC.

The V call is TRBV27, the J call TRBJ2-2; D remains ambiguous. The CDR3 has 14 amino acids. The germline CDR1 and CDR2 sequences are MNHEY and SMNVEV (reference sequence). V was shortened by 4 bases and J by 8 bases, with 14 bases between the two germline ends. CDR3 region: CASSSLWRDGELFF. The CDR3 DNA sequence: TGTGCCAGCAGTTCCCTCTGGCGCGATGGGGAGCTGTTTTTT.

The V gene is TRBV25-1, the J gene TRBJ2-7, with TRBD1 matching over 9 bases. The CDR3 is 15 residues long. With V trimmed by 4 bases and J by 4 bases, 8 bases remained unmatched. CDR1 is MGHDK and CDR2 is SYGVNS in the germline V gene. The CDR3 reads CASSGSNRGRYEQYF. CDR3 bases: TGTGCCAGCAGTGGATCCAACAGGGGGCGGTACGAGCAGTACTTC.

The V and J genes are TRBV18 and TRBJ1-1; no clear D gene. The CDR3 spans 15 residues. Trimming cost V 3 bases and J 3 bases, with 14 bases left between them. In germline, CDR1 is KGHSH, CDR2 LQKENI. CDR3 region: CASSPTDDYDTEAFF. DNA of the CDR3: TGTGCCAGCTCACCGACCGACGACTATGACACTGAAGCTTTCTTT.

The rearrangement uses TRBV4-1 and TRBJ2-2; TRBD2 agrees at 9 bases. The CDR3 has 15 amino acids. V lost 1 base and J lost 7; bases outside the gene matches: 4. In germline, CDR1 is MGHRA, CDR2 YSYEKL. In DNA, the CDR3 is TGCGCCAGCAGCCAAGGAAGTAGCGGGAGCGGGGAGCTGTTTTTT. Translating gives CASSQGSSGSGELFF.

The chain combines TRBV9 with TRBJ1-3; D uncertain. CDR1 SGDLS and CDR2 YYNGEE come from the germline V gene. The CDR3 has 15 residues. Trimming took off 0 bases at V and 2 bases at J, with 9 bases between the two ends. In nucleotides, the CDR3 is TGTGCCAGCAGCGTAGCGGGGAGTCCTGGAAACACCATATATTTT. Translated, it gives CASSVAGSPGNTIYF.

This clone has just a few counts. This chain connects TRBV28 to TRBJ1-5; D gene unclear. CDR3 length: 13 residues. Germline CDR1 is MDHEN and CDR2 is SYDVKM. With 5 bases removed from V and 7 bases from J, the gap between germline ends came to 12 bases. In DNA form, the CDR3 reads TGTGCCAGCAGTCCCAGCCGGAGCCAGCCCCAGCATTTT. Translating it yields CASSPSRSQPQHF.

The chain recombines TRBV14 with TRBJ1-1; 9 bases agree with TRBD1. The CDR3 consists of 13 residues. The V and J ends lost 6 bases and 4 bases, in that order; junction bases with no gene match: 3. Germline V gene data show CDR1 as SGHDN and CDR2 as FVKESK. The CDR3 spells CASSLTGGTEAFF. The CDR3, as DNA: TGTGCCAGCAGTTTGACAGGGGGCACTGAAGCTTTCTTT.

The rearrangement links TRBV6-4 to TRBJ1-2, with 7 bases fitting TRBD1. V lost 0 bases to trimming and J lost 13 bases; unmatched junction nucleotides: 5. CDR3 length: 12 residues. Per germline, CDR1 MRHNA and CDR2 SNTAGT. The CDR3 DNA reads as TGTGCCAGCAGTGACTCTGGCAGGGGGTTCACCTTC. Protein product: CASSDSGRGFTF.

This sequence joins TRBV5-1 and TRBJ2-3; no firm D call. Germline V gene data show CDR1 as SGHRS and CDR2 as YFSETQ. The CDR3 contains 13 residues. V was shortened by 3 bases and J by 0 bases, with 5 bases between the two germline ends. The CDR3 spells CASSSDSTDTQYF. CDR3 in DNA: TGCGCCAGCAGCTCGGACAGCACAGATACGCAGTATTTT. The variable domain in full, completed from reference TRBV5-1 and TRBJ2-3, reads KAGVTQTPRYLIKTRGQQVTLSCSPISGHRSVSWYQQTPGQGLQFLFEYFSETQRNKGNFPGRFSGRQFSNSRSEMNVSTLELGDSALYLCASSSDSTDTQYFGPGTRLTVL.

This clone was recorded only once. The genes are TRBV7-9 and TRBJ2-1; tentatively, D is TRBD1 (6 bases). The CDR3 is 13 amino acids. Germline V lookup: CDR1 SEHNR, CDR2 FQNEAQ (reference sequence). The V gene lost 4 bases and the J gene lost 8 bases, with 12 bases spanning the gap. For the CDR3, the DNA is TGTGCCAGCAGCTCCACAGGGAGCGATGAGCAGTTCTTC. Its protein is CASSSTGSDEQFF.

This clone was counted a few times. The chain employs TRBV11-2 and TRBJ2-3; D is ambiguous. Germline CDR1 reads SGHAT; CDR2 reads FQNNGV. The CDR3 runs 18 residues. The ends were cut back, 5 bases at V and 2 bases at J, with 23 bases in the middle. CDR3 residues: CASSPAVWVRSDTDTQYF. As DNA, the CDR3 is TGTGCCAGCAGCCCAGCCGTGTGGGTGAGAAGCGACACAGATACGCAGTATTTT.

As for this clone: In the same sample, other DNA sequences code for this CDR3. This sequence joins TRBV29-1 and TRBJ1-1; the D gene is possibly TRBD1 (6 bases). Trimming shortened V by 7 bases and J by 0 bases, and 9 bases separated the two germline ends. Per germline, CDR1 SQVTM and CDR2 ANQGSEA. This CDR3 is 12 amino acids long. The CDR3 bases are TGCAGCGCCGGACAGCTGAACACTGAAGCTTTCTTT. Its translation: CSAGQLNTEAFF.

The chain joins TRBV5-1 to TRBJ2-1; 10 positions match TRBD2. CDR3 length equals 16 residues. Germline V lookup: CDR1 SGHRS, CDR2 YFSETQ. J gave up 6 bases and V 0 bases, and 6 bases lay outside the gene matches. This chain's CDR3 is CASSLAPSGRINEQFF. Here the CDR3 DNA reads TGCGCCAGCAGCTTGGCGCCTAGCGGGAGAATCAATGAGCAGTTCTTC.

With regard to this clone: A read error likely explains this, since a far larger clone differs by one base. The sample holds other DNA sequences that translate to the same CDR3. The chain couples TRBV15 to TRBJ1-2; TRBD1 matches 7 bases. The V segment lost 0 bases and the J segment 1 base; nucleotides outside the gene matches: 2. Per germline, CDR1 LNHNV and CDR2 YYDKDF (reference sequence). This CDR3 contains 15 residues. Written as DNA, the CDR3 is TGTGCCACCAGCAGAGAGACAGGGAATAACTATGGCTACACCTTC. Protein sequence: CATSRETGNNYGYTF.

This clone appeared a few times. This is likely an artifact of a read error, given a far larger clone one base away. V gene TRBV4-2 combines with J gene TRBJ2-3, with D unclear. CDR3 length: 15 amino acids. Looked up from germline, CDR1 is LGHNA and CDR2 is YNFKEQ. CDR3 amino acids: CAGSQESTATDTQYF. The CDR3 region has the DNA TGTGCCGGCAGCCAAGAAAGTACAGCAACAGATACGCAGTATTTT.

With respect to this clone: A far more abundant clone sits one base away, making this likely a read error. This chain connects TRBV6-1 to TRBJ2-5, with 9 bases aligning to TRBD1. The better agreement between TRBJ2-7 and the DNA end casts doubt on the J call. The CDR3 totals 14 residues. Germline V gives CDR1 MNHNS, CDR2 SASEGT. The CDR3 region is CASGPTGGLYEQYF. The CDR3 DNA reads TGTGCCAGCGGTCCGACAGGGGGGCTCTACGAGCAGTACTTC.

The rearrangement links TRBV28 to TRBJ1-5, with unresolved D. CDR1 is MDHEN and CDR2 is SYDVKM in the germline V gene. Trimming cost V 5 bases and J 0 bases, with 14 bases left between them. This CDR3 contains 16 residues. The CDR3 reads CASSLTSSYSNQPQHF. CDR3 bases: TGTGCCAGCAGTCTCACGAGCTCTTATAGCAATCAGCCCCAGCATTTT.

Only a few counts were recorded for this clone. The genes are TRBV18 and TRBJ2-4, with D unclear. Trimming shortened V by 8 bases and J by 0 bases, and 11 bases separated the two germline ends. CDR3 size: 14 residues. From germline, CDR1 is KGHSH and CDR2 LQKENI. CDR3 loop: CASVGDGAKNIQYF. The CDR3 DNA follows: TGTGCCAGCGTCGGAGATGGAGCCAAAAACATTCAGTACTTC.

The CDR3 nucleotides are TGTGCCAGCAGCTTCGACCTCCAGGGGGCCCGCACCTTC. Translated, it gives CASSFDLQGARTF. V is TRBV7-2 and J is TRBJ1-2, with TRBD1 matching 8 bases. Germline CDR1 reads SGHTA; CDR2 reads FQGNSA. Germline trimming cut 3 bases from V and 13 bases from J; bases unmatched to any gene: 10. CDR3 size: 13 residues.

V and J are TRBV5-4 and TRBJ2-5, with 8 bases matching TRBD2. The end of the DNA is better explained by TRBJ2-7, so the J call may be wrong. The CDR3 extends over 15 amino acids. The germline CDR1 and CDR2 sequences are SGHNT and YYREEE (reference sequence). In nucleotides, the CDR3 is TGTGCCAGCAGTCTCTCGGCGGGGGGAGGAGACGAGCAGTACTTC. This encodes CASSLSAGGGDEQYF.

In DNA, the CDR3 is TGTGCCTGGAGTACCTCGAGAAATGAGCAGTTCTTC. Translated, it gives CAWSTSRNEQFF. V and J are TRBV30 and TRBJ2-1; D gene unclear. Germline V gene lookup returns CDR1 GTSNPN and CDR2 SVGIG (reference sequence). The germline V and J ends were trimmed by 2 bases and 7 bases, with 9 bases remaining between them. The CDR3 length is 12 residues.